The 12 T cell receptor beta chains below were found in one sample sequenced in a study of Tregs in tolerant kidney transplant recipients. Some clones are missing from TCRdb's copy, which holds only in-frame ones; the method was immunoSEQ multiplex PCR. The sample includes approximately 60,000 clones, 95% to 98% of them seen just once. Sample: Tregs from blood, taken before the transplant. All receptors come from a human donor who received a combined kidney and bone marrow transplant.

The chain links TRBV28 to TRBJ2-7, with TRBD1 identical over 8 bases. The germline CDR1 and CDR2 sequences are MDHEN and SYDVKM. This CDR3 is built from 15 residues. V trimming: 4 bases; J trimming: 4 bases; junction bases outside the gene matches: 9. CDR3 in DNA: TGTGCCAGCAGTTCGGGACAGGTTCTAGGGTACGAGCAGTACTTC. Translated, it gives CASSSGQVLGYEQYF.

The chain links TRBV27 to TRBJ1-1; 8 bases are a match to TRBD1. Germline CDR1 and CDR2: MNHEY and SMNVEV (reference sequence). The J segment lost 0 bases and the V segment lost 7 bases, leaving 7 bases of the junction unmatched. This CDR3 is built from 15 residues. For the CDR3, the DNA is TGTGCCAGCATTCCAGGGGGCGTAATGAACACTGAAGCTTTCTTT. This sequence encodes CASIPGGVMNTEAFF.

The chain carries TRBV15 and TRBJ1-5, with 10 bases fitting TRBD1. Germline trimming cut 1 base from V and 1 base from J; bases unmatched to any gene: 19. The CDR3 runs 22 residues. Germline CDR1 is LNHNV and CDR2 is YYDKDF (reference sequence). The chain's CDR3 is CATSRAQVRQGAPDGSNQPQHF. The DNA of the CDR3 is TGTGCCACCAGCAGAGCTCAGGTTAGACAGGGGGCCCCCGACGGGAGCAATCAGCCCCAGCATTTT.

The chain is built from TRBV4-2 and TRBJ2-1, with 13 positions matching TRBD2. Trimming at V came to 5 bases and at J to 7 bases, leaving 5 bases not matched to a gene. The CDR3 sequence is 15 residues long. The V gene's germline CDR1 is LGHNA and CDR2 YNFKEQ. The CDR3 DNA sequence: TGTGCCAGCAGCGGAGGACTAGCGGGGGTTAATGAGCAGTTCTTC. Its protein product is CASSGGLAGVNEQFF.

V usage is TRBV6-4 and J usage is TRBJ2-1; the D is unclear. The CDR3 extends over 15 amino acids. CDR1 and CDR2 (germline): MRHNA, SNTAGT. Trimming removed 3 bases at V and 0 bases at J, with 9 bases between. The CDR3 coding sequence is TGTGCCAGCAGTGAAAGCGAGAGCTCCTACAATGAGCAGTTCTTC. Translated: CASSESESSYNEQFF.

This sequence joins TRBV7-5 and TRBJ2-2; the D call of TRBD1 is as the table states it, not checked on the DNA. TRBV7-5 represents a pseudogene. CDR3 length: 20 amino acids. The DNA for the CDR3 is TGTGTCAGAAGCTTAACCCGACAGGGGGGTTTTAGGCAGGGCACCGGGGAGCTGTTTTTT. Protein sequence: CVRSLTRQGGFRQGTGELFF.

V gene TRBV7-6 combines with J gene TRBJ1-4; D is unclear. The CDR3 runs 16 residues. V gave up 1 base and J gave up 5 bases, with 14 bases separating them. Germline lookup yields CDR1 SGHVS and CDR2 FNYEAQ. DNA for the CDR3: TGTGCCAGCAGCTTAGTCCTTGGACTCAAGAATGAAAAACTGTTTTTT. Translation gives CASSLVLGLKNEKLFF.

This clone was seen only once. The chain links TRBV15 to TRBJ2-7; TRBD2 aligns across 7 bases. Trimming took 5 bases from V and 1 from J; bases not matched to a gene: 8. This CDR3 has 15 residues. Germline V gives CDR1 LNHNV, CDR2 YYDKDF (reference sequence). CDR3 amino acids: CATSSRGGLSYEQYF. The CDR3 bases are TGTGCCACCAGCTCCCGGGGAGGGTTATCCTACGAGCAGTACTTC.

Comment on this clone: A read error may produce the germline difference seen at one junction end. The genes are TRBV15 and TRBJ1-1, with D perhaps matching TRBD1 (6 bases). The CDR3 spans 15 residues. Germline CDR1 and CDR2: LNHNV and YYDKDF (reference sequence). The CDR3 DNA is TGTGCCACCAGCCTGCGACAGGTCCCGAACTCTGAAGCTTTCTTT. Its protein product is CATSLRQVPNSEAFF.

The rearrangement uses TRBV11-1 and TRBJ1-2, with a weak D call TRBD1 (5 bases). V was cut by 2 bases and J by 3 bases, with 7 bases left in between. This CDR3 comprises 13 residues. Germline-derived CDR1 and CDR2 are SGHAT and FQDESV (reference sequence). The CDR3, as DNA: TGTGCCAGCAGCTTAAACAGGCACTATGGCTACACCTTC. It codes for CASSLNRHYGYTF.

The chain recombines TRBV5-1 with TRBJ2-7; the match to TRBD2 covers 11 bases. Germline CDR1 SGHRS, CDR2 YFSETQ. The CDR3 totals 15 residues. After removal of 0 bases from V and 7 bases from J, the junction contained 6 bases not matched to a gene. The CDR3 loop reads CASSLASGRTTEQYF. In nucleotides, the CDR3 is TGCGCCAGCAGCTTGGCTAGCGGGAGGACTACTGAGCAGTACTTC.

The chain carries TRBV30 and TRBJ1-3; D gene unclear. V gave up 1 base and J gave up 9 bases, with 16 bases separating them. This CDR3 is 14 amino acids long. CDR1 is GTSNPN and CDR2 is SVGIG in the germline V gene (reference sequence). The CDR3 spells CAWSARDRWATIYF. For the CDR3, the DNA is TGTGCCTGGAGTGCCCGAGACCGATGGGCCACCATATATTTT.